Included here is one TCR beta chain sequence, with context. In the source study's methods: Amplifying reference gene primers gave estimates of nucleated cell counts. The assay was immunoSEQ multiplex PCR, and TCRdb's table has in-frame clones only and misses some. Clone size and V and J calls were adopted from that table, with D and trimming inferred from the DNA. The sample lists some 110,000 clones, 70% to 90% occurring once. This sample was taken from a study of blood T cell repertoires in COVID-19. Study overall: From T cells, B-cell-depleted T cells, or PBMCs came the material, which was cDNA or gDNA.

The V end was cut by 0 bases, the J end by 8 bases, with 17 bases between. Germline V gene lookup returns CDR1 SGDLS and CDR2 YYNGEE. The CDR3 runs to 15 residues. The TCR originated in a man aged 40-49 years with acute or convalescent COVID-19. Source material: peripheral blood. The chain employs TRBV9 and TRBJ2-5; D call uncertain. CDR3 region: CASSVGVYDSGTQYF. The CDR3 nucleotides read TGTGCCAGCAGCGTAGGGGTCTACGACTCCGGTACCCAGTACTTC.